Sequencing of this TCR beta chain was carried out in a study of shared clonotypes between healthy human individuals. Across the whole study: Three plates were used per donor for CD4 naive, three for CD4 memory, two for CD8 naive and one for CD8 memory.

In replicate PCRs of sorted subsets, approximately 210 ng DNA, 29,000 or so T cell genomes, was used. The table came from immunoSEQ multiplex PCR; TCRdb's copy has only in-frame clones and leaves some out. The sample yields some 1.5 million clones, about 98% seen once. J lost 3 bases, V lost 4 bases, and 8 bases had no gene match. This CDR3 region has 15 residues. CDR1 is LNHDA, CDR2 SQIVND, per germline (reference sequence). This chain uses TRBV19 with TRBJ2-5, with 7 bases that match TRBD1. The sequence came from a man between 25 and 39 years old in good health. Material: naive CD4+ T cells sorted from blood. Subset: CD45RA+ positively selected. The CDR3 loop reads CASSTTRTGEETQYF. The DNA of the CDR3 is TGTGCCAGTAGTACCACCCGGACAGGAGAAGAGACCCAGTACTTC. Using reference TRBV19 and TRBJ2-5 for the parts outside the CDR3, the full variable domain is DGGITQSPKYLFRKEGQNVTLSCEQNLNHDAMYWYRQDPGQGLRLIYYSQIVNDFQKGDIAEGYSVSREKKESFPLTVTSAQKNPTAFYLCASSTTRTGEETQYFGPGTRLLVL.